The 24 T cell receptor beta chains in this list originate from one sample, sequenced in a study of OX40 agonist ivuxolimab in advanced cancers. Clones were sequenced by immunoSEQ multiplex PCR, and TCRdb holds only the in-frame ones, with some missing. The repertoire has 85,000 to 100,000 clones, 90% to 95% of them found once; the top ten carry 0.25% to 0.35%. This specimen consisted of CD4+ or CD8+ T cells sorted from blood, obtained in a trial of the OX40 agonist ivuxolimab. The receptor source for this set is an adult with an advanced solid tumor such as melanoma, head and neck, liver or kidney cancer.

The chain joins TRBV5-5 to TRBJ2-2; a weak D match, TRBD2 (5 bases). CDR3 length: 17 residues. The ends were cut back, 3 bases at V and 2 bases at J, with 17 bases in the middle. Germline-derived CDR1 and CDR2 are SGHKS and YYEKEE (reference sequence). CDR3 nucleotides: TGTGCCAGCAGCTCCTCCACTAGATACCCTAACACCGGGGAGCTGTTTTTT. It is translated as CASSSSTRYPNTGELFF.

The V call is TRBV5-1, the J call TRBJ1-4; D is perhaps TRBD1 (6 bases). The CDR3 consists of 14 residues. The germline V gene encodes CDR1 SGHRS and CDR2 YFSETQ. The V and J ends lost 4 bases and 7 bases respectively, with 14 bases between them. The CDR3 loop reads CASSAGGAVEKLFF. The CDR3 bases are TGCGCCAGCAGCGCGGGGGGGGCGGTTGAAAAACTGTTTTTT.

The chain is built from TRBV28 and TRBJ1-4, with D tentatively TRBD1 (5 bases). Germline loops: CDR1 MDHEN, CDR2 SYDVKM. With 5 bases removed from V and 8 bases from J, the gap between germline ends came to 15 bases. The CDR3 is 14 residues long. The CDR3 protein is CASSGGIISEKLFF. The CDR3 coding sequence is TGTGCCAGCAGTGGGGGGATTATCAGCGAAAAACTGTTTTTT.

This chain's CDR3 is CASSQGDRGQFF. For the CDR3, the DNA is TGTGCCAGCAGCCAAGGAGACAGGGGCCAGTTCTTC. The chain uses TRBV4-2 and TRBJ2-1, with 8 bases identical to TRBD1. The CDR3 extends over 12 amino acids. The V gene's germline CDR1 is LGHNA and CDR2 YNFKEQ. Unmatched junction bases numbered 3, after V lost 1 base and J lost 13 bases.

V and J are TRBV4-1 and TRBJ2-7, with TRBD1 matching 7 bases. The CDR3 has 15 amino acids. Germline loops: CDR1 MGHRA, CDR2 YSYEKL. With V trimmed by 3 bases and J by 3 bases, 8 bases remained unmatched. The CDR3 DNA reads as TGCGCCAGCAGCCAGATGGACAGGAGATACTACGAGCAGTACTTC. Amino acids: CASSQMDRRYYEQYF.

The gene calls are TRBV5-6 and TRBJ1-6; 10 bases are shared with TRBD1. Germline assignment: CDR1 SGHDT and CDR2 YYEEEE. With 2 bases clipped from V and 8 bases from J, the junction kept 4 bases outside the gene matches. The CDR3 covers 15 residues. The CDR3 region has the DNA TGTGCCAGCAGCTTCCGCGGGACAGGGGATTCACCCCTCCACTTT. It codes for CASSFRGTGDSPLHF.

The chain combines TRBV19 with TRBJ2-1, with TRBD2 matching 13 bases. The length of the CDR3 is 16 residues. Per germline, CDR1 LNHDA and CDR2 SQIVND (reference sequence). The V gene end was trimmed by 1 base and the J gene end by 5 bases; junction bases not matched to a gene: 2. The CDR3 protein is CASSIGTSGSHNEQFF. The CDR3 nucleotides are TGTGCCAGTAGTATAGGGACTAGCGGGAGCCACAATGAGCAGTTCTTC.

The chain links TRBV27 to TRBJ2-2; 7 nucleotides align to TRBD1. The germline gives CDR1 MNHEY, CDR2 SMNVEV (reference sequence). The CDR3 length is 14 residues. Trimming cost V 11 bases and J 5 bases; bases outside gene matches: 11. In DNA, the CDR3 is TGTGCCTCCCGGACAGGACCGAGAACCGGGGAGCTGTTTTTT. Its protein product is CASRTGPRTGELFF.

The CDR3 DNA is TGTGCCAGCAGCGACGGACAGGGGGTTTACGAGCAGTACTTC. It yields the protein CASSDGQGVYEQYF. V and J are TRBV7-8 and TRBJ2-7; TRBD1 aligns across 10 bases. Germline V gene data show CDR1 as SGHVS and CDR2 as FQNEAQ. The CDR3 has 14 residues. The V gene end was trimmed by 5 bases and the J gene end by 4 bases; junction bases not matched to a gene: 5.

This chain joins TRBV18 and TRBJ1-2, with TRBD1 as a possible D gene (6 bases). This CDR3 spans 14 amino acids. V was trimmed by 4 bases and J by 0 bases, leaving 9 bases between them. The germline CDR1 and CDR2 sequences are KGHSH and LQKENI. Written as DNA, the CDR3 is TGTGCCAGCTCACGACAGGAGACTAACTATGGCTACACCTTC. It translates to CASSRQETNYGYTF.

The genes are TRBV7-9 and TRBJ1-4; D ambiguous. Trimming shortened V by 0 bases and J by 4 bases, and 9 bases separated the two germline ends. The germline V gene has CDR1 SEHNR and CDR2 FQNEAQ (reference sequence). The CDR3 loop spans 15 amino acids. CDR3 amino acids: CASSLASAGNEKLFF. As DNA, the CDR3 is TGTGCCAGCAGCTTAGCGTCCGCTGGTAATGAAAAACTGTTTTTT.

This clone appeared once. In nucleotides, the CDR3 is TGTGCCAGCAGTCGCTTATATGCAACTAATGAAAAACTGTTTTTT. It is translated as CASSRLYATNEKLFF. The chain carries TRBV6-5 and TRBJ1-4; D is uncertain. The V gene's germline CDR1 is MNHEY and CDR2 SVGAGI. Trimming left V 5 bases short and J 0 bases short, with 10 bases between. This CDR3 has 15 amino acids.

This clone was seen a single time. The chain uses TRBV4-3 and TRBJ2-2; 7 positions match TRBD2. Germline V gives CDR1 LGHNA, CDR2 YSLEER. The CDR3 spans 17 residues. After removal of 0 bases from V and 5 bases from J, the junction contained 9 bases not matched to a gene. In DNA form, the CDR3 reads TGCGCCAGCAGCCAAGAGTCCGGGAGGATGATGACCGGGGAGCTGTTTTTT. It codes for CASSQESGRMMTGELFF.

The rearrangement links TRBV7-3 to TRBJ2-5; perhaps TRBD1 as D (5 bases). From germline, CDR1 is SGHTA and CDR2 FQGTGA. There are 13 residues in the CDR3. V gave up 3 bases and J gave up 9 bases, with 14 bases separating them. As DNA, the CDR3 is TGTGCCAGCAGCTTGGGGCCCAATTCTCCCCAGTACTTC. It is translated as CASSLGPNSPQYF.

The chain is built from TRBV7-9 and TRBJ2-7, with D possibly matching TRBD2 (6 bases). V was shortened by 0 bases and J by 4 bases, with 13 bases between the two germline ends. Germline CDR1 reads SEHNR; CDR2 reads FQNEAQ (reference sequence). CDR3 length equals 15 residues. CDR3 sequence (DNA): TGTGCCAGCAGCTTAGCGCGTGGGGGGAGGTACGAGCAGTACTTC. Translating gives CASSLARGGRYEQYF.

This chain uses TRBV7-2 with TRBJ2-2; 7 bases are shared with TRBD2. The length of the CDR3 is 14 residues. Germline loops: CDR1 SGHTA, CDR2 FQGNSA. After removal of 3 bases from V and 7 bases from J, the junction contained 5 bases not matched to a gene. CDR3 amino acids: CASSFKRENGELFF. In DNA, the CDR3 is TGTGCCAGCAGCTTTAAGCGGGAAAACGGGGAGCTGTTTTTT.

The CDR3 region is CASSSDRAREQYF. The CDR3 DNA reads TGTGCCAGCTCGTCGGACAGGGCTCGCGAGCAGTACTTC. This chain connects TRBV18 to TRBJ2-7; 8 positions match TRBD1. The CDR3 totals 13 residues. CDR1 is KGHSH and CDR2 is LQKENI in the germline V gene. With 6 bases clipped from V and 6 bases from J, the junction kept 7 bases outside the gene matches.

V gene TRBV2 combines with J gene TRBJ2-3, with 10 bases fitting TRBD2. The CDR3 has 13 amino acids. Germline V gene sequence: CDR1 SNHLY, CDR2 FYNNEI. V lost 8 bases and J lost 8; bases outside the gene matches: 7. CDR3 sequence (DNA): TGTGCCAGCGAGCGGGAGGGCCTAGGTACGCAGTATTTT. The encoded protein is CASEREGLGTQYF.

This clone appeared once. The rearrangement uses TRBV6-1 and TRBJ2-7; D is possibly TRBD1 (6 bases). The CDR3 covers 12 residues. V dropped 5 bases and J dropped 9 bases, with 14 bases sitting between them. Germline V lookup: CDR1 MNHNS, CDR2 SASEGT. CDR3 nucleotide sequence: TGTGCCAGCAGTAAGACAGGTACGGTGCAGTACTTC. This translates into CASSKTGTVQYF.

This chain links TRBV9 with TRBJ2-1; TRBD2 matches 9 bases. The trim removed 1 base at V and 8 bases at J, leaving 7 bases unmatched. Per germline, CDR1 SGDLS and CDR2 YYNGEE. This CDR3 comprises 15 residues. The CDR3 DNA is TGTGCCAGCAGCGTATTCAGCGGGGGGTTCGATGAGCAGTTCTTC. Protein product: CASSVFSGGFDEQFF. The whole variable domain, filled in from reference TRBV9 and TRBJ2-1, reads DSGVTQTPKHLITATGQRVTLRCSPRSGDLSVYWYQQSLDQGLQFLIQYYNGEERAKGNILERFSAQQFPDLHSELNLSSLELGDSALYFCASSVFSGGFDEQFFGPGTRLTVL.

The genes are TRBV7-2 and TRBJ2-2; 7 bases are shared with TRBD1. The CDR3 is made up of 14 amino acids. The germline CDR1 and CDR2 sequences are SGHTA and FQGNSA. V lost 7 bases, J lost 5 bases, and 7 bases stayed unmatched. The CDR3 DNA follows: TGTGCCAGCAAACGAGGGGGCGGGACCGGGGAGCTGTTTTTT. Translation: CASKRGGGTGELFF.

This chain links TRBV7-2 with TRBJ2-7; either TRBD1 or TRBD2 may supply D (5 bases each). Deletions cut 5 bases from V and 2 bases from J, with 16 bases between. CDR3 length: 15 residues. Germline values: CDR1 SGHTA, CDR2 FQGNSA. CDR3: CASSLGTAIPYEQYF. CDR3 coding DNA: TGTGCCAGCAGCCTAGGGACCGCTATACCCTACGAGCAGTACTTC.

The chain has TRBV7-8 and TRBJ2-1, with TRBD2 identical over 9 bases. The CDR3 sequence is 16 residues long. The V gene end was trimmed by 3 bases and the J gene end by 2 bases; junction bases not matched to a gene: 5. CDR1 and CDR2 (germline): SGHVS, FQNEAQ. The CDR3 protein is CASSFTLAGPYNEQFF. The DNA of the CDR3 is TGTGCCAGCAGCTTTACCCTAGCGGGACCCTACAATGAGCAGTTCTTC.

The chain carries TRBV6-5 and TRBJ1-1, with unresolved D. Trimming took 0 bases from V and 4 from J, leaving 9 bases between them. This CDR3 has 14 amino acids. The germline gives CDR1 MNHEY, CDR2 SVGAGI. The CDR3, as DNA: TGTGCCAGCAGTTACTCGAGTAGGCCCACTGAAGCTTTCTTT. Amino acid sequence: CASSYSSRPTEAFF.